The clone carrying this T cell receptor (beta chain) occurred a few times. Its cognate antigen is unknown. This record comes from a study of post-analysis software for immune sequencing data. General study points: Comparison of patients with controls showed about 5 TRBV segments more frequent in patients, TRBV5-6, TRBV5-1 and TRBV20-1 among them.

Included in the TCR beta cDNA libraries were unique molecular identifiers. TCRdb fed the PCR reads into MiXCR, producing one record per CDR3 protein. Of hundreds of thousands of distinct CDR3 sequences listed, roughly 45% are singletons. The V gene lost 5 bases and the J gene lost 8 bases, with 18 bases spanning the gap. CDR3 length equals 14 residues. The source of this sequence is a girl aged 5-17 years with multiple sclerosis. Sequenced material: blood. The chain uses TRBV12-3 or TRBV12-4 and TRBJ1-2; no definite D call. The CDR3 sequence: CASSQLEGVGGYTF. The DNA for the CDR3 is TGTGCCAGCAGTCAGTTAGAGGGTGTGGGAGGCTACACCTTC.